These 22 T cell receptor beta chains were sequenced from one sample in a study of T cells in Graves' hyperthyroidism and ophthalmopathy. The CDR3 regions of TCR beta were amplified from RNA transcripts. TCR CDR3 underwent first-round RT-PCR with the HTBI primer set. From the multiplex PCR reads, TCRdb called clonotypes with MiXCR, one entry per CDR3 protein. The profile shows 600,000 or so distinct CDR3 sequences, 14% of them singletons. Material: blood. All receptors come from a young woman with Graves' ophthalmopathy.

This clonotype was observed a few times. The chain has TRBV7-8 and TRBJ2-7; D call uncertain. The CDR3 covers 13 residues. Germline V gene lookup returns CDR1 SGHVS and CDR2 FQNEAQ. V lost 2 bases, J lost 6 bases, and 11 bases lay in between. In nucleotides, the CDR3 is TGTGCCAGCAGCTTACGTGGGTTGATCGAGCAGTACTTC. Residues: CASSLRGLIEQYF.

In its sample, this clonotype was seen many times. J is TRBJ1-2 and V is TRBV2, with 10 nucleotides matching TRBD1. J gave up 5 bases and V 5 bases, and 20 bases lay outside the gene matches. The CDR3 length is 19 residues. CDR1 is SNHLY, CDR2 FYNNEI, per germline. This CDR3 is CASSPTHRQGALLRYGYTF. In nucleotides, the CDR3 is TGTGCCAGCAGTCCTACCCACAGACAGGGGGCGCTTCTTCGGTATGGCTACACCTTC.

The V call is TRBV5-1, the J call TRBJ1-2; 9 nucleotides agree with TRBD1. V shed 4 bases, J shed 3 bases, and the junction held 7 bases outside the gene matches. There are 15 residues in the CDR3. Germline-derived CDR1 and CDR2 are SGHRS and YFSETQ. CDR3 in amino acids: CASSRGTGSDYGYTF. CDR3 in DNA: TGCGCCAGCAGCCGAGGGACAGGGTCCGACTATGGCTACACCTTC. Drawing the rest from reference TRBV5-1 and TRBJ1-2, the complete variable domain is KAGVTQTPRYLIKTRGQQVTLSCSPISGHRSVSWYQQTPGQGLQFLFEYFSETQRNKGNFPGRFSGRQFSNSRSEMNVSTLELGDSALYLCASSRGTGSDYGYTFGSGTRLTVV.

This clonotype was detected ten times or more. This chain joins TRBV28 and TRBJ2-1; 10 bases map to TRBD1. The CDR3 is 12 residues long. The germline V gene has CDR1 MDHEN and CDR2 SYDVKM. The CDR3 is CAGQGRLNEQFF. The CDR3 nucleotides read TGTGCGGGACAGGGGCGTTTGAATGAGCAGTTCTTC.

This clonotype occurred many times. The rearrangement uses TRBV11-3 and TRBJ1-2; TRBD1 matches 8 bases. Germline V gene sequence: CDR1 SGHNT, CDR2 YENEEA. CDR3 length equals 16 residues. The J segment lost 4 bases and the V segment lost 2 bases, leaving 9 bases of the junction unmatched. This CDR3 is CASSLSSDRGVYGYTF. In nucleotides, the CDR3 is TGTGCCAGCAGCTTATCCAGCGACAGGGGCGTCTATGGCTACACCTTC.

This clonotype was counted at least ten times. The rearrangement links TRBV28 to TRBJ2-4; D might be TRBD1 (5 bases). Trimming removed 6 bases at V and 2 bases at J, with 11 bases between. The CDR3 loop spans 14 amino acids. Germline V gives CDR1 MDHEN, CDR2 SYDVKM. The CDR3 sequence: CASRLRVTKNIQYF. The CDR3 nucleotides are TGTGCCAGCAGGCTCAGGGTTACCAAAAACATTCAGTACTTC.

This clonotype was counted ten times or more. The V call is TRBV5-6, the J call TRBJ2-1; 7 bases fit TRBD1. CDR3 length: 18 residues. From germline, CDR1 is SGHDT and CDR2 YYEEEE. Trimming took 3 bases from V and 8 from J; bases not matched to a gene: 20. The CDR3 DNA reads TGTGCCAGCAGCTCTCAGGCCGCACCGGGACAGAAGGGCCATGAGCAGTTCTTC. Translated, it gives CASSSQAAPGQKGHEQFF.

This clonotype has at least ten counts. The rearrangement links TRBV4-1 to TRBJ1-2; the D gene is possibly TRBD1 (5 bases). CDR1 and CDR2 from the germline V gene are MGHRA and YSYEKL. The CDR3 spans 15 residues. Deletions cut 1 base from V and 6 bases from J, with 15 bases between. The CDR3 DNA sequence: TGCGCCAGCAGCCAAGGGAGGGCCAGGGCAAATGGCTACACCTTC. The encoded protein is CASSQGRARANGYTF.

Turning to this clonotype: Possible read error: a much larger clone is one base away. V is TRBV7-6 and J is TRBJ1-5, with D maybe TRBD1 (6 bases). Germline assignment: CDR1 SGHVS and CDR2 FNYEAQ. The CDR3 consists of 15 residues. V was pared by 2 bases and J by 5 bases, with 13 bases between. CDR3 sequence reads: CASSLRAGDDQPQHF. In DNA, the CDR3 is TGTGCCAGCAGCTTAAGAGCAGGGGATGATCAGCCCCAGCATTTT.

DNA for the CDR3: TGTGCCAGTAGTCCCGCGACAGGCTACTATGGCTACACCTTC. This encodes CASSPATGYYGYTF. The chain combines TRBV19 with TRBJ1-2; D possibly corresponds to TRBD1 (6 bases). Germline assignment: CDR1 LNHDA and CDR2 SQIVND (reference sequence). The germline V and J ends were trimmed by 5 bases and 3 bases, with 13 bases remaining between them. The CDR3 is 14 residues long.

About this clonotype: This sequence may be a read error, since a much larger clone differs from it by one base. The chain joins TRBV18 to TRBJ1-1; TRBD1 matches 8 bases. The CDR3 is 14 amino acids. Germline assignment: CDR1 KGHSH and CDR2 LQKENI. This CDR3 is CTSSRLTGDTEAFF. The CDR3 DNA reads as TGTACCAGCTCACGACTGACAGGGGACACTGAAGCTTTCTTT.

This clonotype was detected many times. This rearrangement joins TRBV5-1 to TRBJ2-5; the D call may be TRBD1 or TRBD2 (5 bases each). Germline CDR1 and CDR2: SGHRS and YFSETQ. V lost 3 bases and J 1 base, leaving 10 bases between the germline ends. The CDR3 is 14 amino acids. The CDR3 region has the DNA TGCGCCAGCAGCTCGGGGACCCGCCAAGAGACCCAGTACTTC. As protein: CASSSGTRQETQYF.

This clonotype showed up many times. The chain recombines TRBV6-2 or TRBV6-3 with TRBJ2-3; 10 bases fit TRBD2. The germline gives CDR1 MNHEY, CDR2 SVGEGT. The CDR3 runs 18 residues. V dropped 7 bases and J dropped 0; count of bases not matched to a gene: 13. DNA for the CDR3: TGTGCCAGCACCAAGTGGGGACTAGCGTGGGCTAGCACAGATACGCAGTATTTT. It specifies CASTKWGLAWASTDTQYF.

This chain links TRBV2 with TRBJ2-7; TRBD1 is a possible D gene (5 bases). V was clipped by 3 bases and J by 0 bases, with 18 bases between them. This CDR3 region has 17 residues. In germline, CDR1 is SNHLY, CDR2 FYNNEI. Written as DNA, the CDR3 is TGTGCCAGCAGTGACCCCCGGGTAGGGGCGCTCTCCTACGAGCAGTACTTC. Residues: CASSDPRVGALSYEQYF.

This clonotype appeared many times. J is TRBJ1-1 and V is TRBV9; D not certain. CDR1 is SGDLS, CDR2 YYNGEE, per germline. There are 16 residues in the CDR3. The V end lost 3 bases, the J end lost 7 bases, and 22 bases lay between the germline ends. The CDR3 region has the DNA TGTGCCAGCAGCGAGGACGTGTTAGATCGGGCCGGTGAAGCTTTCTTT. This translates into CASSEDVLDRAGEAFF.

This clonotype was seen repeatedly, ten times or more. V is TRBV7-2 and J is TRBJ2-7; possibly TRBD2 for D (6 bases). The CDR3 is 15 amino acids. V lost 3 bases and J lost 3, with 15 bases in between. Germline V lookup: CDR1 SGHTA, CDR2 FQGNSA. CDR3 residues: CASSFTTGVIYEQYF. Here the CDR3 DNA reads TGTGCCAGCAGCTTCACAACGGGAGTGATCTACGAGCAGTACTTC.

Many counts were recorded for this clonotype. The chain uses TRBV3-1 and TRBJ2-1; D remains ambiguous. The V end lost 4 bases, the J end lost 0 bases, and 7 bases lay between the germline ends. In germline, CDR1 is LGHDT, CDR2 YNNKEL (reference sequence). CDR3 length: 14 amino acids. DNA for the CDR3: TGTGCCAGCAGCCGGGGTGGCTCCTACAATGAGCAGTTCTTC. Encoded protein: CASSRGGSYNEQFF.

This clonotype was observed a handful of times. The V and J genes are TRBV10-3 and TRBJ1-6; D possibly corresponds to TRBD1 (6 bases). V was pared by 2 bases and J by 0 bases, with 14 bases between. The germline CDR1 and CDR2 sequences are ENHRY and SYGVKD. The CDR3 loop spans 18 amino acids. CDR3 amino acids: CAISEESGAGSYNSPLHF. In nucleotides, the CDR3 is TGTGCCATCAGTGAGGAATCAGGGGCCGGCTCCTATAATTCACCCCTCCACTTT.

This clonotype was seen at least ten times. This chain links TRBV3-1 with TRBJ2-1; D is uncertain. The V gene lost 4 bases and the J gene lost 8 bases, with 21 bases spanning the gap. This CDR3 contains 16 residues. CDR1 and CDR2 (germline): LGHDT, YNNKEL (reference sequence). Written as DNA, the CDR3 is TGTGCCAGCAGCCCGATGTGGCAGGCTCGAGGCTATGAGCAGTTCTTC. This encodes CASSPMWQARGYEQFF.

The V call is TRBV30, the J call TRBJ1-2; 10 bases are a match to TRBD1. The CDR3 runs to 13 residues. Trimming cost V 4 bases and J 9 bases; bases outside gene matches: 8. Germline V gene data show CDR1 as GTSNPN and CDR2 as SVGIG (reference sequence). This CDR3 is CAWNSGQGESYTF. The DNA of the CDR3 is TGTGCCTGGAACTCCGGACAGGGGGAAAGCTACACCTTC.

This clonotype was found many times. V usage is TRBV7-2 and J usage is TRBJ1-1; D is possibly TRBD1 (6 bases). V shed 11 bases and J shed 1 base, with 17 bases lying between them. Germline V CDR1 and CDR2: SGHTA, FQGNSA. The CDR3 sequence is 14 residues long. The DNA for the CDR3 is TGTGCCTGTCAACCGGGACACCGGAACACTGAAGCTTTCTTT. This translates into CACQPGHRNTEAFF.

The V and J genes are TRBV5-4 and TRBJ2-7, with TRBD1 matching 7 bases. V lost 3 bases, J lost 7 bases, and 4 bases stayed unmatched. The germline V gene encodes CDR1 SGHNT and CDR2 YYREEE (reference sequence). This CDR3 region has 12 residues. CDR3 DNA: TGTGCCAGCAGCTGGGACAGTGGGGAGCAGTACTTC. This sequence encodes CASSWDSGEQYF.